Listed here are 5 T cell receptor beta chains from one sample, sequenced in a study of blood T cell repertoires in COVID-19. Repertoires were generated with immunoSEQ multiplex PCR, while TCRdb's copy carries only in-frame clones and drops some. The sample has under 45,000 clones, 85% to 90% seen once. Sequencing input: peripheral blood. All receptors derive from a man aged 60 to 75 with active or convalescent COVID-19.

CDR3 coding DNA: TGCGCCAGCAGCAGGGACGGGACACTCGACAATGAGCAGTTCTTC. This codes for CASSRDGTLDNEQFF. The chain uses TRBV5-1 and TRBJ2-1; D is possibly TRBD1 (6 bases). The CDR3 sequence is 15 residues long. Germline V gives CDR1 SGHRS, CDR2 YFSETQ. V was shortened by 4 bases and J by 5 bases, with 16 bases between the two germline ends.

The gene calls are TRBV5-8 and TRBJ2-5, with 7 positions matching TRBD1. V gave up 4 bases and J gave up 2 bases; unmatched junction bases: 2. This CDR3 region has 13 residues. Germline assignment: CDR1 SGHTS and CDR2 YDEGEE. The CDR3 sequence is CASSPGQQETQYF. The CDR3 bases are TGTGCCAGCAGCCCGGGACAGCAAGAGACCCAGTACTTC.

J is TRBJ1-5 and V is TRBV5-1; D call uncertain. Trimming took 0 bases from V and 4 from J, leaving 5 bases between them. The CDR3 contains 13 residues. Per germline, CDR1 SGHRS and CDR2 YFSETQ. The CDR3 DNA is TGCGCCAGCAGCTTGGGGGCTAATCAGCCCCAGCATTTT. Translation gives CASSLGANQPQHF.

For the CDR3, the DNA is TGTGCCAGTAGCGTGACAGGGTTGAGAAGGGCTGAAGCTTTCTTT. Protein product: CASSVTGLRRAEAFF. This chain joins TRBV19 and TRBJ1-1, with 7 bases lining up with TRBD1. Germline CDR1 LNHDA, CDR2 SQIVND (reference sequence). CDR3 length: 15 amino acids. V dropped 6 bases and J dropped 6; count of bases not matched to a gene: 13.

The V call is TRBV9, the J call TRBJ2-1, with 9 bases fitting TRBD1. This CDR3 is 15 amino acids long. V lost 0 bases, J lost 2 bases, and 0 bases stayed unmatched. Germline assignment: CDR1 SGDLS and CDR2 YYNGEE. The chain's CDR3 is CASSVGQGAYNEQFF. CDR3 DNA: TGTGCCAGCAGCGTAGGACAGGGGGCCTACAATGAGCAGTTCTTC.